The T cell receptor (beta chain) under discussion was sequenced for a study of shared clonotypes between healthy human individuals. Study results and caveats: Shared clonotypes: about 4.6% naive CD4, around 3.5% naive CD8, 2% to 2.5% memory CD4, approximately 0.37% memory CD8. Depth was large, yet rarefaction showed that sorted-subset sequencing was incomplete. The study generally estimated greater richness for naive than memory subsets. A reduction in generation probabilities was seen for non-shared clonotypes relative to those shared by all four donors.

The method was immunoSEQ multiplex PCR; TCRdb's version includes in-frame clones alone and lacks a portion of them. The sample holds about 690,000 clones; 90% are singletons and the top ten take about a third. The V gene's germline CDR1 is SEHNR and CDR2 FQNEAQ (reference sequence). The CDR3 is 14 amino acids. V was cut by 3 bases and J by 8 bases, with 14 bases left in between. Details on this clone: Its matching antigen is unknown.

The source of this sequence is a man aged 18 to 29 in good health. Some clones in this sample may be carry-over from other donors' samples. The chain links TRBV7-9 to TRBJ2-1; no clear D. Sequences were obtained from memory CD8+ T cells from PBMCs. Subset: CD45RO+ cells pooled with CCR7-negative TemRA cells. CDR3 protein: CASSFPDPADEQFF. CDR3 sequence (DNA): TGTGCCAGCAGCTTCCCCGATCCGGCGGATGAGCAGTTCTTC.